Detailed here is one T cell receptor beta chain. As yet, its antigen is unknown. The data originate from a study of shared clonotypes between healthy human individuals. Findings of the study overall: Generally, estimated richness proved larger in naive subsets than it did in memory subsets. Generation probabilities were higher for clonotypes shared across all four sorted-subset donors than for unshared ones.

This CDR3 has 12 amino acids. Trimming took off 3 bases at V and 7 bases at J, with 9 bases between the two ends. Germline-derived CDR1 and CDR2 are ENHRY and SYGVKD. Each replicate PCR on the sorted subsets used approximately 180 ng DNA (roughly 32,000 T cell genomes). Assay used: immunoSEQ multiplex PCR; TCRdb lists only in-frame clones, some missing. This sample carries 2 million or so clones, roughly 94% of them seen once, and the ten largest clones take around 0.13%. The origin of this receptor is a man aged 18 to 29 in good health. The rearrangement links TRBV10-3 to TRBJ1-2; D possibly corresponds to TRBD1 (5 bases). Material: naive CD4+ T cells sorted from blood. Regarding subset: CD45RA+ positively selected. CDR3 nucleotide sequence: TGTGCCATCAGTGACCGGGACGGTGGCTACACCTTC. Translation: CAISDRDGGYTF.